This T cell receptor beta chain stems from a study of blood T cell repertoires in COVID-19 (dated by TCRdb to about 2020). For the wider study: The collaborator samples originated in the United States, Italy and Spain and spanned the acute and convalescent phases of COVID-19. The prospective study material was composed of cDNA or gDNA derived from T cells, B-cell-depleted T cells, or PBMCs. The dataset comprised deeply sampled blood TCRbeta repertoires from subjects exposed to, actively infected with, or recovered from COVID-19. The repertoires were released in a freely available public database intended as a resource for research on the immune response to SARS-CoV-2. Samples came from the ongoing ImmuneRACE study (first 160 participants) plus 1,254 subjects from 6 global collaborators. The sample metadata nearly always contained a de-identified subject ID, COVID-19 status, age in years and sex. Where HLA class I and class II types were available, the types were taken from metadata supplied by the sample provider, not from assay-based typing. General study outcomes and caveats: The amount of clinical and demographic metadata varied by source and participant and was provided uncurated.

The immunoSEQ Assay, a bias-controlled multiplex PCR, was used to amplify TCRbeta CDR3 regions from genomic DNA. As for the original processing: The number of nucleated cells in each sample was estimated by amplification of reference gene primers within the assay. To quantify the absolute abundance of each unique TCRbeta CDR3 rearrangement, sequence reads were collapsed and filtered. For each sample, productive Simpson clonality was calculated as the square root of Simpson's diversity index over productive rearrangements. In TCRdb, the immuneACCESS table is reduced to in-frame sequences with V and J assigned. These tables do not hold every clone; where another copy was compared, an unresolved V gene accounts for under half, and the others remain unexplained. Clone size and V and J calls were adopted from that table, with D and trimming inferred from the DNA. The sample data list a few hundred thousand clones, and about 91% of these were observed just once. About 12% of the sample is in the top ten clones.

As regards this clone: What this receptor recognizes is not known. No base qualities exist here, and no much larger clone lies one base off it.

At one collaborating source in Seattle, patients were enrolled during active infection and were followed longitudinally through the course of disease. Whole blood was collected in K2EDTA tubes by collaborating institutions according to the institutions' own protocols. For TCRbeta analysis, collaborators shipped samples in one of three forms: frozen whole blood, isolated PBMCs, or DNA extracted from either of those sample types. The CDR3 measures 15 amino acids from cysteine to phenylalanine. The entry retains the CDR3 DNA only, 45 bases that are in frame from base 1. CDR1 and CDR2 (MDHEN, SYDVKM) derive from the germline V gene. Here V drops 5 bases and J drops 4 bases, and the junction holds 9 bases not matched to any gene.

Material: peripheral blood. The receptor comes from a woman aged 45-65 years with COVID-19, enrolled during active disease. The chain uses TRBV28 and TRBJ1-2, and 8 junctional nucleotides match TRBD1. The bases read TGTGCCAGCAGTGTACAGGGGGGACCTATCTATGGCTACACCTTC. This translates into CASSVQGGPIYGYTF.